This TCR beta chain was recovered during a study of cytomegalovirus exposure and HLA in healthy donors. For the study at large: Falling in the Caucasian-associated ancestry cluster were 81% of approximately 410 genotyped donors.

The PCR had 60 Vbeta and 13 Jbeta primers. Only in-frame clones appear in the TCRdb table, and some are missing; sequencing was by immunoSEQ multiplex PCR. The table lists fewer than 200,000 clones, roughly 71% of them singletons. Study-wide results and limits: It was around 160 TCR beta chains that were listed as cytomegalovirus-associated. One later analysis reportedly identified an Asian-associated ancestry cluster that showed fewer N-insertions than the roughly 670-donor mean.

About this clone: Its antigen is unknown.

V lost 1 base, J lost 6 bases, and 11 bases lay in between. This CDR3 is 14 amino acids long. Germline loops: CDR1 SGHRS, CDR2 YFSETQ. The TCR comes from a woman aged 45-65 years in good health and CMV-seropositive. The chain combines TRBV5-1 with TRBJ1-3; D is unclear. Material for sequencing was PBMCs. DNA of the CDR3: TGCGCCAGCAGCTTGCCAGGCAGAAAAAACACCATATATTTT. This codes for CASSLPGRKNTIYF.